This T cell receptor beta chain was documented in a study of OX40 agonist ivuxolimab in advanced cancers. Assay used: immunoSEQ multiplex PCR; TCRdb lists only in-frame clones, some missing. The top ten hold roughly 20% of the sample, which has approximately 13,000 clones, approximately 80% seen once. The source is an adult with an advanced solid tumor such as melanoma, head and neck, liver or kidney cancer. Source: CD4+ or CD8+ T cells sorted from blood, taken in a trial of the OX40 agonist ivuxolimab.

The CDR3 bases are TGTGCCAGCAGTTACTCGAACCCCGAGGGTTGGGTGAGTGCTTTCTTT. Translated: CASSYSNPEGWVSAFF. The V gene is TRBV6-5, the J gene TRBJ1-1; no clear D. Trimming cost V 0 bases and J 11 bases, with 22 bases left between them. CDR1 is MNHEY, CDR2 SVGAGI, per germline. The CDR3 is 16 amino acids.